The next 9 T cell receptor beta chains were all read from a single sample in a study of blood T cell repertoires in COVID-19. Method: immunoSEQ multiplex PCR; TCRdb's copy keeps in-frame clones and lacks some. Of 70,000 to 95,000 clones listed, about 89% are singletons. The specimen was peripheral blood. These receptors all stem from a woman aged 45-65 years in a cohort sampled during active COVID-19.

About this clone itself: This specimen includes other DNA sequences encoding the same CDR3. The chain uses TRBV2 and TRBJ1-2; D is ambiguous. The CDR3 spans 11 residues. Trimming left V 6 bases short and J 4 bases short, with 6 bases between. Germline V CDR1 and CDR2: SNHLY, FYNNEI. The CDR3 DNA follows: TGTGCCAGCAGCTTGAGCTATGGCTACACCTTC. It is translated as CASSLSYGYTF.

J is TRBJ1-4 and V is TRBV18; no definite D call. The CDR3 extends over 14 amino acids. Germline CDR1 reads KGHSH; CDR2 reads LQKENI. Trimming removed 2 bases from V and 4 bases from J, with 8 bases in between. The CDR3 sequence is CASSPLQNNEKLFF. In DNA, the CDR3 is TGTGCCAGCTCACCATTGCAGAATAATGAAAAACTGTTTTTT.

The chain has TRBV5-8 and TRBJ2-5; a possible D gene is TRBD2 (6 bases). The CDR3 spans 18 residues. Trimming stripped 6 bases from V and 2 bases from J, with 26 bases between. Germline V gives CDR1 SGHTS, CDR2 YDEGEE. The CDR3 is CASTNRRRESTYQETQYF. The CDR3 nucleotides are TGTGCCAGCACCAACAGGAGGAGGGAGAGCACATATCAAGAGACCCAGTACTTC.

This clone was detected a few times. V gene TRBV10-2 combines with J gene TRBJ2-7; D is perhaps TRBD1 (5 bases). The CDR3 length is 14 residues. V lost 3 bases and J lost 3, with 12 bases in between. Germline assignment: CDR1 WSHSY and CDR2 SAAADI. This CDR3 is CASSDSGLIYEQYF. The CDR3 nucleotides are TGCGCCAGCAGTGATTCAGGGTTGATCTACGAGCAGTACTTC.

The V call is TRBV7-2, the J call TRBJ1-3; possible D gene TRBD1, 6 bases. V dropped 0 bases and J dropped 2 bases, with 11 bases sitting between them. CDR1 and CDR2 from the germline V gene are SGHTA and FQGNSA. The CDR3 sequence is 16 residues long. DNA for the CDR3: TGTGCCAGCAGCTTAGCCCAACGACAGGCTGGAAACACCATATATTTT. Amino acids: CASSLAQRQAGNTIYF.

The chain couples TRBV30 to TRBJ1-2; no definite D call. V dropped 2 bases and J dropped 5 bases, with 9 bases sitting between them. Germline values: CDR1 GTSNPN, CDR2 SVGIG (reference sequence). The CDR3 is 12 amino acids. CDR3 loop: CAWSLAAYGYTF. DNA of the CDR3: TGTGCCTGGAGTCTTGCGGCTTATGGCTACACCTTC.

This chain joins TRBV2 and TRBJ1-4, with 7 bases that match TRBD1. V dropped 7 bases and J dropped 7; count of bases not matched to a gene: 9. Germline V gene data show CDR1 as SNHLY and CDR2 as FYNNEI. The CDR3 totals 14 residues. The CDR3 sequence: CASTEGRGSEKLFF. Written as DNA, the CDR3 is TGTGCCAGCACCGAGGGCAGGGGGTCTGAAAAACTGTTTTTT.

This chain joins TRBV24-1 and TRBJ2-1, with 9 bases aligning to TRBD1. This CDR3 has 17 residues. From germline, CDR1 is KGHDR and CDR2 SFDVKD. The trim removed 1 base at V and 5 bases at J, leaving 8 bases unmatched. Here the CDR3 DNA reads TGTGCCACCAGTGATTTTAAAGGGACAGGGAGGGACAATGAGCAGTTCTTC. It translates to CATSDFKGTGRDNEQFF.

This clone appeared once. V gene TRBV6-6 combines with J gene TRBJ2-3; D is undetermined. The germline V and J ends were trimmed by 2 bases and 2 bases, with 14 bases remaining between them. The length of the CDR3 is 16 residues. Germline values: CDR1 MNHNY, CDR2 SVGAGI (reference sequence). The CDR3 here is CASSYGLEQTTDTQYF. CDR3 DNA sequence: TGTGCCAGCAGTTACGGCTTAGAACAGACCACAGATACGCAGTATTTT.